This TCR beta chain was obtained from a study of shared clonotypes between healthy human individuals. The CDR3 spans 14 residues. CDR1 is MNHNS, CDR2 SASEGT, per germline. Trimming cost V 6 bases and J 2 bases, with 14 bases left between them. Generated by immunoSEQ multiplex PCR, the TCRdb table keeps only in-frame clones and is missing some. The table includes 2 million to 3 million clones, over 85% detected once. This TCR was recovered from a young man in good health. Some clones in this sample may be carry-over from other donors' samples. The rearrangement joins TRBV6-1 to TRBJ2-7; tentative D call: TRBD2 (6 bases). The specimen sequenced was naive CD4+ T cells from PBMCs. Documented subset: CD45RA+ positively selected. CDR3 nucleotides: TGTGCCAGCAGGGAACGGGAGTTCGCCTACGAGCAGTACTTC. This gives the protein CASREREFAYEQYF.